Each of the 9 T cell receptor beta chains below was sequenced from the same sample in a study of CD8+CD57+ T cells in acquired aplastic anemia. The template used for profiling TCR beta VDJ and CDR3 was genomic DNA. Each CDR3 protein gets one entry after TCRdb re-called the reads with MiXCR. This sample has hundreds of thousands of distinct CDR3 sequences, with around 32% found just once. The authors sequenced patients whose flow cytometry had shown CD8+CD57+ cell expansion. Sequenced sample: sorted CD4+, CD8+, or CD8+CD57+ T cells (not recorded which) from PBMCs. These receptors were collected from a human donor with aplastic anemia.

Of note for this clonotype: A much larger clone sits a single nucleotide away, making a read error possible. V gene TRBV29-1 combines with J gene TRBJ2-3, with D possibly matching TRBD1 (6 bases). The DNA matches TRBJ1-5 better at its end, which makes the J call doubtful. CDR1 is SQVTM and CDR2 is ANQGSEA in the germline V gene. This CDR3 region has 15 residues. CDR3 sequence (DNA): TGCAGCGTTGAGGGGGGGCTCGATAATACAGATACGCAGCATTTT. This encodes CSVEGGLDNTDTQHF.

J is TRBJ2-1 and V is TRBV11-2; tentatively, D is TRBD1 (6 bases). Germline V gene sequence: CDR1 SGHAT, CDR2 FQNNGV. V was trimmed by 3 bases and J by 3 bases, leaving 9 bases between them. The length of the CDR3 is 14 residues. CDR3 nucleotides: TGTGCCAGCAGCTTCAGGGACATCTACAATGAGCAGTTCTTC. It specifies CASSFRDIYNEQFF.

This clonotype was seen at least ten times. CDR3 in DNA: TGTGCCATCAGAGTCAGAGGAAGAGTCACTGAAGCTTTCTTT. Translated: CAIRVRGRVTEAFF. The J gene is TRBJ1-1, the V gene TRBV10-3; D is unclear. The CDR3 sequence is 14 residues long. V gave up 6 bases and J gave up 4 bases, with 15 bases separating them. Germline CDR1 is ENHRY and CDR2 is SYGVKD.

The V and J genes are TRBV10-1 and TRBJ2-7; no firm D call. The V end was cut by 8 bases, the J end by 6 bases, with 14 bases between. The germline gives CDR1 WNHNN, CDR2 SYGVQD (reference sequence). The CDR3 is 12 residues long. As DNA, the CDR3 is TGCGCCAGCGATGGTACGCGACCCGAGCAGTACTTC. Its protein product is CASDGTRPEQYF.

Of note for this clonotype: Mismatch with germline at one junction end may stem from a read error. V and J are TRBV5-8 and TRBJ2-7; TRBD1 aligns across 8 bases. In germline, CDR1 is SGHTS, CDR2 YDEGEE. The CDR3 extends over 15 amino acids. CDR3 nucleotide sequence: TGTGCCAGCAGCCAACAGACAGGGGTTGGCTACGAGCGGTACTTC. Protein: CASSQQTGVGYERYF.

V is TRBV12-3 or TRBV12-4 and J is TRBJ1-5; 11 positions match TRBD1. J gave up 8 bases and V 6 bases, and 3 bases lay outside the gene matches. The CDR3 has 13 amino acids. The CDR3 here is CASRGQGGEPQHF. For the CDR3, the DNA is TGTGCCAGCAGGGGACAGGGGGGGGAGCCCCAGCATTTT.

This clonotype was counted at least ten times. The CDR3 sequence: CSTHHQETQYF. CDR3 in DNA: TGCAGTACACACCACCAAGAGACCCAGTACTTC. This chain connects TRBV20-1 to TRBJ2-5, with D unclear. The CDR3 runs to 11 residues. The V gene's germline CDR1 is DFQATT and CDR2 SNEGSKA (reference sequence). V lost 8 bases to trimming and J lost 0 bases, with 7 bases between them.

The J gene is TRBJ1-1, the V gene TRBV7-9; 9 positions match TRBD1. The length of the CDR3 is 17 residues. Germline CDR1 reads SEHNR; CDR2 reads FQNEAQ (reference sequence). Losses at the gene ends were 3 bases for V and 1 base for J; bases not matched to a gene: 9. Written as DNA, the CDR3 is TGTGCCAGCAGCTTTGTCAACAGGGGGCGGGGGAACACTGAAGCTTTCTTT. It encodes CASSFVNRGRGNTEAFF. Full variable domain (rest looked up from reference TRBV7-9 and TRBJ1-1): DTGVSQNPRHKITKRGQNVTFRCDPISEHNRLYWYRQTLGQGPEFLTYFQNEAQLEKSRLLSDRFSAERPKGSFSTLEIQRTEQGDSAMYLCASSFVNRGRGNTEAFFGQGTRLTVV.

V and J are TRBV30 and TRBJ1-3; D unclear. The CDR3 is 14 residues long. Germline V CDR1 and CDR2: GTSNPN, SVGIG (reference sequence). The V end was cut by 3 bases, the J end by 3 bases, with 12 bases between. CDR3 sequence reads: CAWSPRVSGNTIYF. The CDR3 coding sequence is TGTGCCTGGAGCCCCCGGGTTAGTGGAAACACCATATATTTT.